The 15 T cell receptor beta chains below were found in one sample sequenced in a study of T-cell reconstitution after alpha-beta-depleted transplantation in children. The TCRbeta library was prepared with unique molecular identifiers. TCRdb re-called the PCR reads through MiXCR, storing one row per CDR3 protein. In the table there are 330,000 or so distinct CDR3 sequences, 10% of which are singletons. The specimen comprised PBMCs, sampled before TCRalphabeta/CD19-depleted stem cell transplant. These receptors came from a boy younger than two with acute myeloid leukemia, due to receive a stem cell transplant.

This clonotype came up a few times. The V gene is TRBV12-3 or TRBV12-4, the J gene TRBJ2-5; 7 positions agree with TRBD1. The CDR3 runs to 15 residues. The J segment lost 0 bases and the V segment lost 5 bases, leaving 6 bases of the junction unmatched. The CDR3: CASSKGRGYQETQYF. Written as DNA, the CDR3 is TGTGCCAGCAGTAAAGGCAGGGGGTACCAAGAGACCCAGTACTTC.

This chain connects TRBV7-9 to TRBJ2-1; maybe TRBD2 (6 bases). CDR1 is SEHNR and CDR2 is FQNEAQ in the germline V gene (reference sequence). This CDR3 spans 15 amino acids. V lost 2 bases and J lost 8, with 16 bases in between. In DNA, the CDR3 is TGTGCCAGCAGCTTAATCGGCGGGATTTCGGATGAGCAGTTCTTC. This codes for CASSLIGGISDEQFF.

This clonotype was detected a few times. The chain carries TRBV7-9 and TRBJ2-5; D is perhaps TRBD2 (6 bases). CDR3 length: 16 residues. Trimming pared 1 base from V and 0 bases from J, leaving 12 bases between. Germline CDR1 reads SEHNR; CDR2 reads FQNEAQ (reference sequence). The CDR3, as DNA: TGTGCCAGCAGCTTAGACGAACGGGGGTACCAAGAGACCCAGTACTTC. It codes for CASSLDERGYQETQYF.

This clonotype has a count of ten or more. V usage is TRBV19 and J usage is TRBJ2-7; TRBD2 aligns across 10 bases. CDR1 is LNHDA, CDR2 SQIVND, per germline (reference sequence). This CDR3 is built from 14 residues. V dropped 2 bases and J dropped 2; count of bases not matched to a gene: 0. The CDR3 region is CASSITSGAYEQYF. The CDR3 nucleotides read TGTGCCAGTAGTATAACTAGCGGGGCCTACGAGCAGTACTTC.

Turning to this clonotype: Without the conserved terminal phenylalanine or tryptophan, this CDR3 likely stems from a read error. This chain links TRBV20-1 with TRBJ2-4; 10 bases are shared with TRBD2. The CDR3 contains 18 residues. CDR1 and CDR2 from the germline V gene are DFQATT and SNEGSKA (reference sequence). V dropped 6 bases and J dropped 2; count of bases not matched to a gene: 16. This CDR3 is CSASTTGLAVGSKNIQYS. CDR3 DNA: TGCAGTGCGTCGACCACAGGACTAGCGGTAGGGTCCAAAAACATTCAGTACTCC.

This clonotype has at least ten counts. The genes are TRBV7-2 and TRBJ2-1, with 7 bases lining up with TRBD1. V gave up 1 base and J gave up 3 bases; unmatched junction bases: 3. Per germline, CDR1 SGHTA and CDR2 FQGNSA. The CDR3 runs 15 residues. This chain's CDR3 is CASSLVGQVYNEQFF. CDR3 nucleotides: TGTGCCAGCAGCTTAGTCGGACAGGTCTACAATGAGCAGTTCTTC. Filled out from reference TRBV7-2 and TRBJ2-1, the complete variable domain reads GAGVSQSPSNKVTEKGKDVELRCDPISGHTALYWYRQSLGQGLEFLIYFQGNSAPDKSGLPSDRFSAERTGGSVSTLTIQRTQQEDSAVYLCASSLVGQVYNEQFFGPGTRLTVL.

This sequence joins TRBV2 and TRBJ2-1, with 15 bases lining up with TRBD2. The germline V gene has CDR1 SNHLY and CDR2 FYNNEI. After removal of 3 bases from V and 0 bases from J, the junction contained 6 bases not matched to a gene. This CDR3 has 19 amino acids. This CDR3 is CASSEWGLAGGTSYNEQFF. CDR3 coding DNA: TGTGCCAGCAGTGAGTGGGGACTAGCGGGGGGCACCTCCTACAATGAGCAGTTCTTC.

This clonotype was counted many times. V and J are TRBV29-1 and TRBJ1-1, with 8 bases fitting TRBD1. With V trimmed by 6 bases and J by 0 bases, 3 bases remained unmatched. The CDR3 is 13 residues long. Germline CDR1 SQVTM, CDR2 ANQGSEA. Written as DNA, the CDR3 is TGCAGCGTGGACAGGGTCCTGAACACTGAAGCTTTCTTT. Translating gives CSVDRVLNTEAFF.

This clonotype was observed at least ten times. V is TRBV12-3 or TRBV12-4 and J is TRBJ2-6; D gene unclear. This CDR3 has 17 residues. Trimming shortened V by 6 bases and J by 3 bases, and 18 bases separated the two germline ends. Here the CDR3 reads CASSHRSRDGGANVLTF. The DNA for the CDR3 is TGTGCCAGCAGCCATCGCTCCCGAGACGGTGGGGCCAACGTCCTGACTTTC.

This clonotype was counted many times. The CDR3: CASSPGTGDEKLFF. CDR3 nucleotides: TGTGCCAGCAGTCCCGGGACAGGGGACGAAAAACTGTTTTTT. This chain joins TRBV27 and TRBJ1-4, with 10 bases that match TRBD1. Germline V lookup: CDR1 MNHEY, CDR2 SMNVEV (reference sequence). CDR3 length equals 14 residues. V gave up 5 bases and J gave up 8 bases; unmatched junction bases: 5.

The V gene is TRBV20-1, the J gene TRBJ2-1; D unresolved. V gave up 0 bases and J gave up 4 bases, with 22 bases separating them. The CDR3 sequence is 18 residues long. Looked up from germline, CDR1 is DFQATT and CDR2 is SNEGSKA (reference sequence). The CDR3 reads CSARDSLYGGPRYNEQFF. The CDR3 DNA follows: TGCAGTGCTAGAGATAGCCTCTATGGCGGTCCGCGATACAATGAGCAGTTCTTC.

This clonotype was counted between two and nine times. CDR3 DNA sequence: TGTGCCAGCAGCCAACAGGGATCCAATCAGCCCCAGCATTTT. Protein product: CASSQQGSNQPQHF. The chain links TRBV4-2 to TRBJ1-5, with D possibly matching TRBD1 (5 bases). Germline V CDR1 and CDR2: LGHNA, YNFKEQ. The V end was cut by 2 bases, the J end by 3 bases, with 8 bases between. The CDR3 is 14 amino acids.

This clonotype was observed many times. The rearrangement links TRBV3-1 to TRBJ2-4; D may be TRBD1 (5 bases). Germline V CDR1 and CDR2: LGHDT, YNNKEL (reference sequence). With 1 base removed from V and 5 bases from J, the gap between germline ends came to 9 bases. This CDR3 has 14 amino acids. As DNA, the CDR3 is TGTGCCAGCAGCCAAGCAGGGATGGAAAACATTCAGTACTTC. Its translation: CASSQAGMENIQYF.

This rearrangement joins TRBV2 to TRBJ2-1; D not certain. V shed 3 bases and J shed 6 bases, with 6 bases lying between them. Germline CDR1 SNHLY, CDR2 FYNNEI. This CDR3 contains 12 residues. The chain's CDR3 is CASSDQVNEQFF. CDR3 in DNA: TGTGCCAGCAGTGACCAGGTCAATGAGCAGTTCTTC.

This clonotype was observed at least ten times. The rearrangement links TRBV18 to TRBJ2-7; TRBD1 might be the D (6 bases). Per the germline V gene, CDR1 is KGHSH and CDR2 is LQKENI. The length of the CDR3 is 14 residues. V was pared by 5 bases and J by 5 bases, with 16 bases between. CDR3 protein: CASSENRVVHEQYF. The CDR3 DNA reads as TGTGCCAGCTCAGAGAACAGGGTGGTCCACGAGCAGTACTTC.